A single sample is the source of the 29 T cell receptor beta chains below, sequenced in a study. Using its own MiXCR run on the 5' RACE reads, TCRdb lists one record per CDR3 protein. Of 8,500 to 14,000 distinct CDR3 sequences listed, about 30% are singletons. Tregs were sorted as CD4+CD25+CD127-/low cells. Sequenced material: Tregs sorted from a lymph node. Every receptor here comes from a female donor with breast cancer.

In this sample, this clonotype turned up a few times. This may arise from a read error, as a much more abundant clone is one base away. This chain links TRBV7-9 with TRBJ2-1; perhaps TRBD2 as D (6 bases). Germline V lookup: CDR1 SEHNR, CDR2 FQNEAQ (reference sequence). This CDR3 contains 16 residues. The CDR3 DNA reads TGTGCCAGCAGCTTAACAGCGAAACTAGCCTACAATGAGCAGCTCTTC. Translation gives CASSLTAKLAYNEQLF.

Note on this clonotype: With a much larger clone just one base away, this may be a read error. The rearrangement uses TRBV6-5 and TRBJ1-5; 12 bases fit TRBD1. CDR1 MNHEY and CDR2 SVGAGI come from the germline V gene. V lost 7 bases and J lost 4; bases outside the gene matches: 11. The CDR3 has 17 residues. The CDR3 loop reads CASIAPGQGAENQPQHF. DNA of the CDR3: TGTGCCAGCATCGCTCCGGGACAGGGGGCCGAAAATCAGCCCCAGCATTTT.

Turning to this clonotype: One base away lies a much larger clone, so this may be a sequencing read error. The rearrangement uses TRBV6-5 and TRBJ2-3; unclear D gene. The CDR3 spans 14 residues. Germline lookup yields CDR1 MNHEY and CDR2 SVGAGI. The CDR3 here is CASSYRYSIDTQCF. CDR3 nucleotide sequence: TGTGCCAGCAGTTACCGGTATTCTATAGATACGCAGTGTTTT.

In its sample, this clonotype was seen many times. J is TRBJ1-6 and V is TRBV20-1, with D uncertain. The CDR3 spans 16 residues. V was pared by 1 base and J by 0 bases, with 10 bases between. The germline V gene encodes CDR1 DFQATT and CDR2 SNEGSKA (reference sequence). CDR3 sequence reads: CSARVQLSSYNSPLHF. DNA for the CDR3: TGCAGTGCTAGAGTACAGCTCAGCTCCTATAATTCACCCCTCCACTTT.

This clonotype came up a few times. CDR3 sequence: CASSLDSYNQPQHF. CDR3 DNA: TGTGCCAGCAGCTTAGACAGTTACAATCAGCCCCAGCATTTT. The chain recombines TRBV7-9 with TRBJ1-5; unclear D gene. Trimming stripped 1 base from V and 3 bases from J, with 7 bases between. Germline V gives CDR1 SEHNR, CDR2 FQNEAQ (reference sequence). The CDR3 is 14 amino acids.

By sample share, this clonotype is medium-sized (0.01 to 0.1%). V usage is TRBV5-6 and J usage is TRBJ2-1; no definite D call. The germline V gene has CDR1 SGHDT and CDR2 YYEEEE. The CDR3 has 17 residues. V dropped 6 bases and J dropped 7 bases, with 26 bases sitting between them. The CDR3 here is CASNPVEVGIFLNEQFF. CDR3 bases: TGTGCCAGCAACCCGGTTGAAGTGGGTATTTTTTTAAATGAGCAGTTCTTC.

Note on this clonotype: Given the absence of the conserved phenylalanine or tryptophan at the CDR3 end, a read error is likely. The chain carries TRBV9 and TRBJ2-1, with 9 bases fitting TRBD2. This CDR3 is built from 14 residues. In germline, CDR1 is SGDLS, CDR2 YYNGEE. The V and J ends lost 0 bases and 10 bases, in that order; junction bases with no gene match: 5. This chain's CDR3 is CASSVDLAGWEQFL. The CDR3 nucleotides are TGTGCCAGCAGCGTAGATCTAGCGGGATGGGAGCAGTTCCTC.

This clonotype is classed as medium-sized. The rearrangement uses TRBV20-1 and TRBJ1-6; no clear D gene. Germline CDR1 is DFQATT and CDR2 is SNEGSKA (reference sequence). V was pared by 2 bases and J by 6 bases, with 5 bases between. This CDR3 comprises 12 residues. CDR3 region: CSARQANSPLHF. CDR3 in DNA: TGCAGTGCTAGACAAGCTAATTCACCCCTCCACTTT.

This clonotype is medium-sized by share. The chain recombines TRBV5-1 with TRBJ2-1; 14 nucleotides align to TRBD2. Germline CDR1 SGHRS, CDR2 YFSETQ. This CDR3 has 15 amino acids. J was trimmed by 7 bases and V by 4 bases; bases with no gene match: 4. The chain's CDR3 is CASSTGTSGGNEQFF. The DNA for the CDR3 is TGCGCCAGCAGCACCGGGACTAGCGGGGGTAATGAGCAGTTCTTC. Full variable domain (rest looked up from reference TRBV5-1 and TRBJ2-1): KAGVTQTPRYLIKTRGQQVTLSCSPISGHRSVSWYQQTPGQGLQFLFEYFSETQRNKGNFPGRFSGRQFSNSRSEMNVSTLELGDSALYLCASSTGTSGGNEQFFGPGTRLTVL.

This clonotype is termed medium-sized. The rearrangement uses TRBV5-1 and TRBJ1-3; D may be TRBD1 (6 bases). The germline V gene encodes CDR1 SGHRS and CDR2 YFSETQ. V was cut by 4 bases and J by 2 bases, with 13 bases left in between. The CDR3 consists of 15 residues. CDR3 region: CASSPYRDPGNTIYF. The CDR3 DNA reads TGCGCCAGCAGCCCCTACAGGGATCCTGGAAACACCATATATTTT.

About this clonotype itself: A read error is possible here, since a much larger clone lies one base away. The rearrangement links TRBV21-1 to TRBJ2-7; the table assigns TRBD1, which was not confirmed against the DNA. TRBV21-1 is a pseudogene locus. This CDR3 has 15 amino acids. The CDR3 sequence: CASTSPGTLPYEQYF. CDR3 coding DNA: TGTGCCAGCACTTCTCCCGGGACACTCCCCTACGAGCAGTACTTC.

The chain combines TRBV15 with TRBJ2-7; 7 bases are shared with TRBD2. The CDR3 covers 14 residues. The V and J ends lost 1 base and 1 base, in that order; junction bases with no gene match: 1. Germline CDR1 and CDR2: LNHNV and YYDKDF (reference sequence). CDR3 DNA sequence: TGTGCCACCAGCAGAGCGGGGGGATCCTACGAGCAGTACTTC. This gives the protein CATSRAGGSYEQYF.

The rearrangement links TRBV20-1 to TRBJ2-7; 7 nucleotides line up with TRBD1. The ends lost 3 bases at V and 4 bases at J; junction bases unmatched: 6. Germline V gene sequence: CDR1 DFQATT, CDR2 SNEGSKA (reference sequence). This CDR3 contains 13 residues. For the CDR3, the DNA is TGCAGTGCTAGGGACAGGCTGACGTACGAGCAGTACTTC. Translating it yields CSARDRLTYEQYF.

The V call is TRBV7-9, the J call TRBJ2-7, with D tentatively TRBD1 (6 bases). Between the trimmed V and J ends, which lost 2 bases and 5 bases, there was a span of 10 bases. CDR1 is SEHNR, CDR2 FQNEAQ, per germline (reference sequence). This CDR3 comprises 13 residues. This CDR3 reads CASSLYRADEQYF. The CDR3 region has the DNA TGTGCCAGCAGCTTATACAGGGCCGACGAGCAGTACTTC.

This clonotype was counted a few times. It is likely a read error, because the conserved phenylalanine at the end of the CDR3 is missing. V gene TRBV6-5 combines with J gene TRBJ2-3; the match to TRBD1 covers 9 bases. V lost 2 bases to trimming and J lost 3 bases; unmatched junction nucleotides: 0. Germline-derived CDR1 and CDR2 are MNHEY and SVGAGI. The CDR3 is made up of 14 amino acids. The CDR3 sequence is CASSYGQGTDTQYS. CDR3 in DNA: TGTGCCAGCAGTTACGGACAGGGGACAGATACGCAGTATTCT.

The V gene is TRBV27, the J gene TRBJ2-1; D uncertain. CDR3 length: 14 residues. Germline CDR1 is MNHEY and CDR2 is SMNVEV (reference sequence). Trimming left V 3 bases short and J 1 base short, with 7 bases between. CDR3 residues: CASSLDSSYNEQFF. The CDR3 nucleotides read TGTGCCAGCAGTTTGGATAGTTCCTACAATGAGCAGTTCTTC.

Ten or more counts support this clonotype. The rearrangement links TRBV7-3 to TRBJ2-1; D might be TRBD2 (5 bases). Germline V gene lookup returns CDR1 SGHTA and CDR2 FQGTGA. The CDR3 sequence is 17 residues long. V lost 6 bases and J lost 0, with 18 bases in between. The CDR3 spells CASSLGSLGSSYNEQFF. In DNA form, the CDR3 reads TGTGCCAGCAGTCTTGGGTCCCTGGGGAGCTCCTACAATGAGCAGTTCTTC. The whole variable domain, remainder taken from reference TRBV7-3 and TRBJ2-1, is GAGVSQTPSNKVTEKGKYVELRCDPISGHTALYWYRQSLGQGPEFLIYFQGTGAADDSGLPNDRFFAVRPEGSVSTLKIQRTERGDSAVYLCASSLGSLGSSYNEQFFGPGTRLTVL.

For this clonotype: The junction shows a germline mismatch at one end, possibly a read error. The chain has TRBV9 and TRBJ2-1, with D uncertain. CDR1 SGDLS and CDR2 YYNGEE come from the germline V gene. CDR3 length: 10 residues. The CDR3 loop is CAQQRNEQFF. CDR3 sequence (DNA): TGTGCCCAACAGAGGAATGAGCAGTTTTTC.

V and J are TRBV10-3 and TRBJ2-6, with no clear D. CDR3 length: 15 residues. Germline V gives CDR1 ENHRY, CDR2 SYGVKD. V lost 8 bases and J lost 2, with 13 bases in between. The CDR3 DNA sequence: TGTGCCATCCCCTCCCCGCGTACTGGGGCCAACGTCCTGACTTTC. Encoded protein: CAIPSPRTGANVLTF.

In its sample, this clonotype ranks as medium-sized (0.01 to 0.1%). This chain connects TRBV5-4 to TRBJ2-1, with TRBD1 matching over 12 bases. The CDR3 spans 16 residues. CDR1 SGHNT and CDR2 YYREEE come from the germline V gene (reference sequence). V trimming: 0 bases; J trimming: 6 bases; junction bases outside the gene matches: 4. The chain's CDR3 is CASSLDGTGGFNEQFF. As DNA, the CDR3 is TGTGCCAGCAGCTTGGATGGGACAGGGGGCTTCAATGAGCAGTTCTTC.

The sample holds many counts of this clonotype. This chain joins TRBV7-9 and TRBJ2-1, with 11 bases fitting TRBD2. The CDR3 length is 21 residues. V gave up 1 base and J gave up 5 bases; unmatched junction bases: 19. Germline V CDR1 and CDR2: SEHNR, FQNEAQ (reference sequence). The CDR3 nucleotides are TGTGCCAGCAGCTTAGTTCTACTCGTAGCGGGAGGGCCCGTGACCGACAATGAGCAGTTCTTC. Translation: CASSLVLLVAGGPVTDNEQFF.

The chain couples TRBV11-1 to TRBJ2-2; 12 bases match TRBD2. CDR3 length: 19 amino acids. J was trimmed by 4 bases and V by 6 bases; bases with no gene match: 15. Germline loops: CDR1 SGHAT, CDR2 FQDESV (reference sequence). The CDR3 sequence is CASRHRLAGDPPSTGELFF. DNA for the CDR3: TGTGCCAGCAGGCACCGACTAGCGGGGGACCCGCCCAGCACCGGGGAGCTGTTTTTT.

This clonotype is medium-sized (0.01 to 0.1%) within its sample. The chain has TRBV6-1 and TRBJ1-4, with 10 bases fitting TRBD1. The junction had 4 bases not matched to a gene; V was cut back by 9 bases and J by 6 bases. Germline assignment: CDR1 MNHNS and CDR2 SASEGT. This CDR3 has 13 amino acids. Written as DNA, the CDR3 is TGTGCCAGTCGGGACAGGGGTGATGAAAAACTGTTTTTT. As protein: CASRDRGDEKLFF.

This clonotype was found many times. This chain joins TRBV12-3 or TRBV12-4 and TRBJ2-4; D remains ambiguous. The CDR3 has 13 amino acids. Trimming took 5 bases from V and 9 from J, leaving 14 bases between them. The CDR3 DNA is TGTGCCAGCAGTACCGAGCGAGTGGGCATTCAGTACTTC. Translation: CASSTERVGIQYF.

For this clonotype: This sequence may be a read error, since a much larger clone differs from it by one base. It is likely a read error, because the conserved phenylalanine at the end of the CDR3 is missing. For the CDR3, the DNA is TGCGCCAGCAGCTTGGATCGGGGAAACGGCTACACCCTC. This translates into CASSLDRGNGYTL. V gene TRBV5-1 combines with J gene TRBJ1-2; D gene unclear. V was pared by 0 bases and J by 8 bases, with 11 bases between. The germline CDR1 and CDR2 sequences are SGHRS and YFSETQ. CDR3 length: 13 amino acids.

This clonotype was counted ten times or more. The genes are TRBV24-1 and TRBJ2-1, with 12 nucleotides matching TRBD2. With V trimmed by 4 bases and J by 7 bases, 7 bases remained unmatched. CDR3 length equals 16 residues. The V gene's germline CDR1 is KGHDR and CDR2 SFDVKD. The CDR3 reads CATSDPLAGGRNEQFF. The CDR3 nucleotides are TGTGCCACCAGTGACCCCCTAGCGGGAGGGAGGAATGAGCAGTTCTTC.

Many counts were recorded for this clonotype. The chain links TRBV13 to TRBJ2-1, with 7 nucleotides matching TRBD2. The germline V gene encodes CDR1 PRHDT and CDR2 FYEKMQ (reference sequence). CDR3 length equals 15 residues. The V segment lost 5 bases and the J segment 3 bases; nucleotides outside the gene matches: 7. The CDR3 region has the DNA TGTGCCAGCAGCGAGGCGGGAGTAGGCTACAATGAGCAGTTCTTC. It is translated as CASSEAGVGYNEQFF.

This clonotype is labeled medium-sized. This sequence joins TRBV25-1 and TRBJ2-6; D remains unclear. V lost 6 bases and J 4 bases, leaving 13 bases between the germline ends. There are 15 residues in the CDR3. Germline values: CDR1 MGHDK, CDR2 SYGVNS. The CDR3 loop is CASRDELSGANVLTF. The CDR3 DNA follows: TGTGCCAGCAGGGACGAGTTGTCCGGGGCCAACGTCCTGACTTTC.

This clonotype qualifies as medium-sized. This chain links TRBV20-1 with TRBJ1-1; TRBD1 matches at 7 bases. The CDR3 covers 12 residues. The junction had 7 bases not matched to a gene; V was cut back by 1 base and J by 11 bases. Germline-derived CDR1 and CDR2 are DFQATT and SNEGSKA (reference sequence). Written as DNA, the CDR3 is TGCAGTGCTAGAGGGGAGGGGGCTAATGCTTTCTTT. Translated, it gives CSARGEGANAFF.